The rows below give T cell receptor beta chains drawn from one sample of a study of blood T cell repertoires in COVID-19. Sequencing was performed with immunoSEQ multiplex PCR; in TCRdb, only in-frame clones are kept and a portion is missing. The data show approximately 190,000 clones, around 84% seen once. Sequenced sample: peripheral blood. The receptor source for this set is a human donor in a cohort sampled during active COVID-19. Both conserved end residues are part of each CDR3. The D gene is left open where the match is weak. Not every row has a clone size; where given, it reads once, few, many or a size class.

J,D,size,length,V,CDR3,DNA
TRBJ2-1,NA,NA,15,TRBV14,CASSQESTPHNEQFF,TGTGCCAGCAGCCAAGAATCGACTCCGCACAATGAGCAGTTCTTC
TRBJ1-1,NA,NA,15,TRBV9,CASTRTALGHTEAFF,TGTGCCAGCACGCGGACCGCTTTGGGGCACACTGAAGCTTTCTTT
TRBJ2-3,NA,NA,14,TRBV27,CASKFRVLGDTQYF,TGTGCCAGCAAATTCCGGGTCCTGGGAGATACGCAGTATTTT
TRBJ2-5,TRBD1,NA,14,TRBV6-5,CASSKPGQGKTQYF,TGTGCCAGCAGTAAGCCGGGACAGGGGAAGACCCAGTACTTC
TRBJ2-1,TRBD2,NA,15,TRBV24-1,CATSESGRAYNEQFF,TGTGCCACCAGTGAAAGCGGGAGAGCCTACAATGAGCAGTTCTTC
TRBJ1-5,NA,NA,13,TRBV7-9,CASSLTRYQPQHF,TGTGCCAGCAGCTTAACGAGGTATCAGCCCCAGCATTTT
TRBJ1-4,TRBD1,NA,15,TRBV13,CASSMAGTGLEKLFF,TGTGCCAGCAGCATGGCCGGGACAGGGTTGGAAAAACTGTTTTTT
TRBJ2-3,NA,NA,13,TRBV7-2,CASSFGGPDTQYF,TGTGCCAGCAGCTTCGGAGGGCCAGATACGCAGTATTTT
TRBJ1-2,TRBD1,NA,14,TRBV2,CASSTDRATGGYTF,TGTGCCAGCAGCACCGACAGGGCAACTGGTGGCTACACCTTC
TRBJ2-1,NA,few,13,TRBV13,CASSSLGYNEQFF,TGTGCCAGCAGCTCCCTCGGGTACAATGAGCAGTTCTTC
TRBJ2-7,NA,NA,13,TRBV27,CASSFLSSYEQYF,TGTGCCAGCAGTTTCCTGAGCTCCTACGAGCAGTACTTC
TRBJ2-6,TRBD1,NA,17,TRBV4-2,CASSQRQGETGANVLTF,TGTGCCAGCAGCCAAAGACAGGGCGAAACTGGGGCCAACGTCCTGACTTTC
TRBJ2-4,TRBD1,NA,16,TRBV5-1,CASSKGTDLTKNIQYF,TGCGCCAGCAGCAAAGGGACAGACCTGACCAAAAACATTCAGTACTTC
TRBJ2-5,TRBD2,many,16,TRBV24-1,CATSDLVAGGQETQYF,TGTGCCACCAGTGATTTGGTAGCGGGGGGTCAAGAGACCCAGTACTTC
TRBJ2-3,NA,NA,15,TRBV11-2,CASSLNSRSADTQYF,TGTGCCAGCAGCCTAAACTCTAGATCCGCAGATACGCAGTATTTT
TRBJ1-5,NA,once,17,TRBV18,CASSPSPGLDSNQPQHF,TGTGCCAGCTCACCCAGTCCAGGGCTAGATAGCAATCAGCCCCAGCATTTT
TRBJ2-3,NA,NA,14,TRBV21-1,CASSERQCSDTQYF,TGTGCCAGCAGTGAGAGGCAGTGCTCAGATACGCAGTATTTT
TRBJ2-7,NA,many,14,TRBV5-1,CASSLLESSYEQYF,TGCGCCAGCAGCTTGTTGGAGAGCTCCTACGAGCAGTACTTC
TRBJ1-3,TRBD1,few,18,TRBV15,CATSRDVSTGVSGNTIYF,TGTGCCACCAGCAGAGATGTTTCGACAGGGGTGTCTGGAAACACCATATATTTT
TRBJ2-2,NA,NA,11,TRBV30,CAWSRGGELFF,TGTGCCTGGAGCCGGGGCGGGGAGCTGTTTTTT
TRBJ1-4,NA,once,11,TRBV20-1,CSASHEEKLFF,TGCAGTGCTAGTCATGAGGAAAAACTGTTTTTT
TRBJ1-2,NA,NA,12,TRBV15,CATSARDHGYTF,TGTGCCACCAGCGCACGGGATCATGGCTACACCTTC
TRBJ1-2,TRBD1,NA,15,TRBV5-1,CASSGGQGLVGGYTF,TGCGCCAGCAGCGGGGGACAGGGGCTAGTTGGTGGCTACACCTTC
TRBJ1-2,TRBD1,NA,15,TRBV4-2,CASSQSGQVNYGYTF,TGTGCCAGCAGCCAATCGGGACAGGTTAACTATGGCTACACCTTC